This entry lists 24 T cell receptor beta chains sequenced from one sample in a study of shared clonotypes between healthy human individuals. Method: immunoSEQ multiplex PCR; TCRdb's copy keeps in-frame clones and lacks some. Here the sample spans over 2 million clones, approximately 95% being singletons. Selected positively for CCR7 and CD45RO-negative, naive CD8 cells excluded terminally differentiated effector memory CD45RA+ cells. Sequenced material: naive CD8+ T cells sorted from blood. All receptors derive from a man between 18 and 29 years old in good health.

The chain is built from TRBV7-9 and TRBJ1-2, with 11 nucleotides matching TRBD1. With V trimmed by 5 bases and J by 4 bases, 3 bases remained unmatched. CDR3 size: 14 residues. Germline CDR1 reads SEHNR; CDR2 reads FQNEAQ (reference sequence). The CDR3, as DNA: TGTGCCAGCAGCCACGGGACAGGGGGCTATGGCTACACCTTC. Its translation is CASSHGTGGYGYTF.

J is TRBJ2-3 and V is TRBV9, with a possible D match to TRBD1 (6 bases). V was cut by 4 bases and J by 2 bases, with 20 bases left in between. The CDR3 loop spans 17 amino acids. Germline CDR1 SGDLS, CDR2 YYNGEE. The chain's CDR3 is CASSSRTAGTTTDTQYF. The CDR3, as DNA: TGTGCCAGCAGCTCTCGGACGGCCGGGACAACCACAGATACGCAGTATTTT.

The chain employs TRBV9 and TRBJ2-7; the D gene is possibly TRBD1 (6 bases). V lost 0 bases and J 2 bases, leaving 12 bases between the germline ends. CDR1 is SGDLS, CDR2 YYNGEE, per germline. The CDR3 sequence is 15 residues long. The DNA for the CDR3 is TGTGCCAGCAGCGTAGCGGACAGCAACGCCTACGAGCAGTACTTC. Protein product: CASSVADSNAYEQYF.

The chain links TRBV11-2 to TRBJ2-7; D unclear. In germline, CDR1 is SGHAT, CDR2 FQNNGV. V lost 3 bases and J lost 3, with 12 bases in between. CDR3 length equals 14 residues. CDR3 sequence: CASSLTAAGYEQYF. The DNA of the CDR3 is TGTGCCAGCAGCTTGACCGCCGCAGGCTACGAGCAGTACTTC.

The chain carries TRBV4-3 and TRBJ2-1; 7 bases line up with TRBD2. This CDR3 region has 16 residues. Trimming at V came to 0 bases and at J to 5 bases, leaving 7 bases not matched to a gene. Germline-derived CDR1 and CDR2 are LGHNA and YSLEER. The CDR3 bases are TGCGCCAGCAGCCAAGATCGTCTAGCGGAAGACAATGAGCAGTTCTTC. It codes for CASSQDRLAEDNEQFF.

The chain combines TRBV29-1 with TRBJ2-7, with TRBD1 matching over 9 bases. Looked up from germline, CDR1 is SQVTM and CDR2 is ANQGSEA. The length of the CDR3 is 12 residues. Germline trimming cut 1 base from V and 5 bases from J; bases unmatched to any gene: 0. This CDR3 is CSVEGTGDEQYF. In nucleotides, the CDR3 is TGCAGCGTTGAAGGGACAGGGGACGAGCAGTACTTC.

This rearrangement joins TRBV5-4 to TRBJ2-7; the D is unclear. The V end lost 0 bases, the J end lost 0 bases, and 10 bases lay between the germline ends. The CDR3 is made up of 15 amino acids. CDR1 and CDR2 (germline): SGHNT, YYREEE (reference sequence). The CDR3 coding sequence is TGTGCCAGCAGCTTGGCGCCAGTGAGCTCCTACGAGCAGTACTTC. It translates to CASSLAPVSSYEQYF.

This chain joins TRBV2 and TRBJ1-1, with 7 bases that match TRBD1. Germline V gene lookup returns CDR1 SNHLY and CDR2 FYNNEI. The V gene end was trimmed by 3 bases and the J gene end by 4 bases; junction bases not matched to a gene: 5. The CDR3 loop spans 14 amino acids. CDR3 bases: TGTGCCAGCAGTGAGGGGGACAGAACCACTGAAGCTTTCTTT. This gives the protein CASSEGDRTTEAFF.

The rearrangement uses TRBV14 and TRBJ2-5; 7 nucleotides match TRBD1. The CDR3 sequence is 15 residues long. Germline CDR1 SGHDN, CDR2 FVKESK. V lost 3 bases to trimming and J lost 5 bases; unmatched junction nucleotides: 9. The CDR3 is CASSQRQGPSETQYF. The CDR3 coding sequence is TGTGCCAGCAGCCAGCGACAGGGACCCAGTGAGACCCAGTACTTC.

In regard to this clone: Other DNA sequences within the sample encode an identical CDR3. The V call is TRBV4-3, the J call TRBJ2-7; 7 nucleotides match TRBD2. Germline CDR1 is LGHNA and CDR2 is YSLEER. The CDR3 spans 13 residues. V shed 1 base and J 3 bases; nucleotides not matched to a gene: 0. CDR3: CASSQGGGYEQYF. The DNA of the CDR3 is TGCGCCAGCAGCCAAGGCGGGGGCTACGAGCAGTACTTC.

This rearrangement joins TRBV7-9 to TRBJ2-7, with D maybe TRBD2 (5 bases). V lost 1 base and J 6 bases, leaving 10 bases between the germline ends. The V gene's germline CDR1 is SEHNR and CDR2 FQNEAQ (reference sequence). The CDR3 spans 13 residues. DNA of the CDR3: TGTGCCAGCAGCTTAGACGGGGAACCCGAGCAGTACTTC. Translating gives CASSLDGEPEQYF.

This clone was seen only a few times. The chain combines TRBV29-1 with TRBJ2-7; 7 nucleotides align to TRBD2. In germline, CDR1 is SQVTM, CDR2 ANQGSEA. The CDR3 runs 14 residues. The V and J ends lost 1 base and 3 bases, in that order; junction bases with no gene match: 6. CDR3 in amino acids: CSVEAETSSYEQYF. The CDR3 DNA follows: TGCAGCGTTGAAGCTGAGACTAGCAGCTACGAGCAGTACTTC.

This clone came up a few times. This chain joins TRBV5-6 and TRBJ1-6; D not certain. The V end was cut by 0 bases, the J end by 0 bases, with 10 bases between. The CDR3 has 17 residues. CDR1 is SGHDT, CDR2 YYEEEE, per germline. CDR3 in DNA: TGTGCCAGCAGCTTGGGTCCTCCTAACTCCTATAATTCACCCCTCCACTTT. As protein: CASSLGPPNSYNSPLHF.

Notes on this clone: Other DNA sequences within the sample encode an identical CDR3. V gene TRBV4-3 combines with J gene TRBJ1-2; no reliable D call. In germline, CDR1 is LGHNA, CDR2 YSLEER. CDR3 length equals 13 residues. Trimming shortened V by 1 base and J by 3 bases, and 6 bases separated the two germline ends. The CDR3 here is CASSQGTDYGYTF. CDR3 in DNA: TGCGCCAGCAGCCAAGGAACAGACTATGGCTACACCTTC.

CDR3 in DNA: TGTGCCAGCAGCCATGAATCCGCGCAAGTGGAGTACTTC. This codes for CASSHESAQVEYF. The J gene is TRBJ2-5, the V gene TRBV28, with D hard to call. Germline V gives CDR1 MDHEN, CDR2 SYDVKM. V lost 6 bases, J lost 12 bases, and 20 bases lay in between. This CDR3 comprises 13 residues.

The chain combines TRBV4-3 with TRBJ2-3; D is perhaps TRBD2 (5 bases). CDR1 is LGHNA and CDR2 is YSLEER in the germline V gene. The CDR3 sequence is 19 residues long. The ends were cut back, 0 bases at V and 0 bases at J, with 19 bases in the middle. The CDR3 here is CASSQDQTPGPGSTDTQYF. Here the CDR3 DNA reads TGCGCCAGCAGCCAAGACCAAACCCCGGGTCCGGGGAGCACAGATACGCAGTATTTT.

On this clone itself: The sample carries other DNA sequences with the same CDR3. The chain couples TRBV27 to TRBJ1-5; D gene unclear. The CDR3 length is 11 residues. Germline loops: CDR1 MNHEY, CDR2 SMNVEV (reference sequence). The V gene lost 5 bases and the J gene lost 3 bases, with 2 bases spanning the gap. CDR3 DNA: TGTGCCAGCAGTATCAATCAGCCCCAGCATTTT. This sequence encodes CASSINQPQHF.

The chain links TRBV5-4 to TRBJ2-7; D may match TRBD1 or TRBD2 (5 bases each). The V gene lost 1 base and the J gene lost 2 bases, with 10 bases spanning the gap. From germline, CDR1 is SGHNT and CDR2 YYREEE (reference sequence). The CDR3 is 14 residues long. CDR3 nucleotide sequence: TGTGCCAGCAGCTTGTGGGACCAAACCTACGAGCAGTACTTC. Amino acid sequence: CASSLWDQTYEQYF.

The gene calls are TRBV13 and TRBJ2-3; 7 bases agree with TRBD2. From germline, CDR1 is PRHDT and CDR2 FYEKMQ (reference sequence). The CDR3 has 14 amino acids. Losses at the gene ends were 5 bases for V and 6 bases for J; bases not matched to a gene: 8. The CDR3 loop is CASSGEGAPDTQYF. The CDR3 DNA sequence: TGTGCCAGCAGCGGGGAGGGTGCCCCCGATACGCAGTATTTT.

The chain combines TRBV9 with TRBJ2-1; maybe TRBD2 (6 bases). CDR1 and CDR2 (germline): SGDLS, YYNGEE. CDR3 length: 13 residues. V shed 4 bases and J shed 5 bases, with 10 bases lying between them. DNA for the CDR3: TGTGCCAGCAGCCTCGGGACTCACAATGAGCAGTTCTTC. The encoded protein is CASSLGTHNEQFF.

J is TRBJ2-1 and V is TRBV11-2; D gene unclear. The CDR3 spans 14 residues. The germline CDR1 and CDR2 sequences are SGHAT and FQNNGV. V was trimmed by 0 bases and J by 4 bases, leaving 7 bases between them. In DNA form, the CDR3 reads TGTGCCAGCAGCTTAGATCTCCGGTACAATGAGCAGTTCTTC. Its translation: CASSLDLRYNEQFF.

The chain recombines TRBV13 with TRBJ2-1, with 14 nucleotides matching TRBD2. Germline CDR1 reads PRHDT; CDR2 reads FYEKMQ (reference sequence). The CDR3 runs 14 residues. The trim removed 6 bases at V and 8 bases at J, leaving 3 bases unmatched. The CDR3 here is CASRGTSGSHEQFF. The CDR3 region has the DNA TGTGCCAGCAGAGGGACTAGCGGGAGCCATGAGCAGTTCTTC.

DNA for the CDR3: TGTGCCTGGGGACAGGATTCAACTAATGAAAAACTGTTTTTT. Its translation: CAWGQDSTNEKLFF. The chain uses TRBV30 and TRBJ1-4; 7 nucleotides agree with TRBD1. V dropped 5 bases and J dropped 0; count of bases not matched to a gene: 3. The CDR3 spans 14 residues. Per germline, CDR1 GTSNPN and CDR2 SVGIG (reference sequence).

The chain combines TRBV28 with TRBJ2-7; D may be TRBD1 (6 bases). The CDR3 is 14 residues long. Trimming removed 10 bases from V and 0 bases from J, with 16 bases in between. Looked up from germline, CDR1 is MDHEN and CDR2 is SYDVKM. Written as DNA, the CDR3 is TGTGCCACAACGTCGGACAGATACTCCTACGAGCAGTACTTC. It encodes CATTSDRYSYEQYF.